Below, one TCR beta chain is given with its context. Under the authors' procedure: Estimation of nucleated cell counts relied on the amplification of reference gene primers. Sequencing was performed with immunoSEQ multiplex PCR; in TCRdb, only in-frame clones are kept and a portion is missing. V and J calls plus clone size are reproduced from that table; the DNA served to infer D and trimming. The sample holds more than 200,000 clones; 70% to 90% are singletons and the top ten take 2.7%. The sample is drawn from a study of blood T cell repertoires in COVID-19. Study context: Acute and convalescent COVID-19 samples came from the United States, Italy and Spain. PBMCs, B-cell-depleted T cells, or T cells were the source of the cDNA or gDNA that made up the material.

V lost 2 bases and J lost 1, with 9 bases in between. The germline gives CDR1 SGHRS, CDR2 YFSETQ. The CDR3 contains 14 residues. The Seattle patients joined while their infection was active and were tracked longitudinally afterward. This rearrangement joins TRBV5-1 to TRBJ1-1; the D is unclear. This TCR came from a man aged 25-45 years with COVID-19, enrolled during active disease. Material: peripheral blood. The CDR3 nucleotides are TGCGCCAGCAGCTTTTTACGGGGGAACACTGAAGCTTTCTTT. This encodes CASSFLRGNTEAFF. The variable domain in full, with the rest retrieved from reference TRBV5-1 and TRBJ1-1, is KAGVTQTPRYLIKTRGQQVTLSCSPISGHRSVSWYQQTPGQGLQFLFEYFSETQRNKGNFPGRFSGRQFSNSRSEMNVSTLELGDSALYLCASSFLRGNTEAFFGQGTRLTVV.